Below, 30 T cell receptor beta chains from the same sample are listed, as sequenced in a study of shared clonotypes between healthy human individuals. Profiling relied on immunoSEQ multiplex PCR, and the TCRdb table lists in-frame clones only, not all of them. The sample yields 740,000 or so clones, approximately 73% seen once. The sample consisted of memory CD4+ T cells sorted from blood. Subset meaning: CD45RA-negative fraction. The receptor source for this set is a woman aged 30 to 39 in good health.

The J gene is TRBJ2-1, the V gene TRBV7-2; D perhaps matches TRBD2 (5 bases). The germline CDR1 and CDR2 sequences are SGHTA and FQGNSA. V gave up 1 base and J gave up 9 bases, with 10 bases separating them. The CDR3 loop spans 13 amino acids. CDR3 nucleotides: TGTGCCAGCAGCTTAGACGACTACTCTGAGCAGTTCTTC. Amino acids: CASSLDDYSEQFF.

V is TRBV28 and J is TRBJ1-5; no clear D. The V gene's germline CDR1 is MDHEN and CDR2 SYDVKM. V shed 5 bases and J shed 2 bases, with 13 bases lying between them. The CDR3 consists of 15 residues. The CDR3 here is CASSPLSPGNQPQHF. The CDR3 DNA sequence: TGTGCCAGCAGTCCCCTCTCCCCAGGCAATCAGCCCCAGCATTTT. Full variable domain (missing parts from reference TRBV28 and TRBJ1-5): DVKVTQSSRYLVKRTGEKVFLECVQDMDHENMFWYRQDPGLGLRLIYFSYDVKMKEKGDIPEGYSVSREKKERFSLILESASTNQTSMYLCASSPLSPGNQPQHFGDGTRLSIL.

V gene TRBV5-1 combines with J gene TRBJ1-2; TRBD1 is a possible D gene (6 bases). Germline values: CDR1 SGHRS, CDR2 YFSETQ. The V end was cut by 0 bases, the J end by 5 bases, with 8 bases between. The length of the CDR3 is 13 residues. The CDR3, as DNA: TGCGCCAGCAGCTTGGGGACAGCTTATGGCTACACCTTC. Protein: CASSLGTAYGYTF.

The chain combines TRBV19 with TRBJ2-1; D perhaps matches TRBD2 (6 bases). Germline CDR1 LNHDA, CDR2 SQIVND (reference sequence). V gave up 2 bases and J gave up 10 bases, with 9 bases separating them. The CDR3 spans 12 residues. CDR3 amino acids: CASSISGGEQFF. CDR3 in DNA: TGTGCCAGTAGTATAAGTGGGGGGGAGCAGTTCTTC.

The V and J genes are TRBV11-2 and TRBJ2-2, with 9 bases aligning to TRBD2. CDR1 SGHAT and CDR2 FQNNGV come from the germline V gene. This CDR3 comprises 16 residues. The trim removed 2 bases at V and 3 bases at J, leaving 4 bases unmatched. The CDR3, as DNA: TGTGCCAGCAGCTTACATGTAGCGGGGGACACCGGGGAGCTGTTTTTT. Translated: CASSLHVAGDTGELFF.

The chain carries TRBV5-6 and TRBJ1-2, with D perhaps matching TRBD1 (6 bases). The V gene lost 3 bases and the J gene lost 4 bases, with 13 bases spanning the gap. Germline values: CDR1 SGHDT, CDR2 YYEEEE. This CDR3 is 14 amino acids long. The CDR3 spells CASSWSTGSYGYTF. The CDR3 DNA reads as TGTGCCAGCAGCTGGAGTACAGGGAGCTATGGCTACACCTTC.

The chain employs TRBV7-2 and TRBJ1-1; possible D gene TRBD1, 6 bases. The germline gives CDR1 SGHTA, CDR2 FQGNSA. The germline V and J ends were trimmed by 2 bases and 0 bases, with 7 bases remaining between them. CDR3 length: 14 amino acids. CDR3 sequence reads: CASSLQGLNTEAFF. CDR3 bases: TGTGCCAGCAGCTTACAGGGGTTGAACACTGAAGCTTTCTTT.

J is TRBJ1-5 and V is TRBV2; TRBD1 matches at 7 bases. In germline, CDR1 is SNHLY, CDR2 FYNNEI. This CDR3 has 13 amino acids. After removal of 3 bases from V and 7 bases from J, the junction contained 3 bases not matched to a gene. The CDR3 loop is CASSDQGGQPQHF. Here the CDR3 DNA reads TGTGCCAGCAGTGACCAGGGGGGGCAGCCCCAGCATTTT. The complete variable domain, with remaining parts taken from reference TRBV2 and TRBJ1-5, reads EPEVTQTPSHQVTQMGQEVILRCVPISNHLYFYWYRQILGQKVEFLVSFYNNEISEKSEIFDDQFSVERPDGSNFTLKIRSTKLEDSAMYFCASSDQGGQPQHFGDGTRLSIL.

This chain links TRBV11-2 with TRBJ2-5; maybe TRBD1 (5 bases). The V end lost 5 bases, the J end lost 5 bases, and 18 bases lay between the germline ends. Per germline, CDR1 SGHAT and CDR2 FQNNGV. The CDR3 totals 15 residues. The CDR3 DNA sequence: TGTGCCAGCAGCCAGGGCGTGGGGTCAAGGGAGACCCAGTACTTC. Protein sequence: CASSQGVGSRETQYF.

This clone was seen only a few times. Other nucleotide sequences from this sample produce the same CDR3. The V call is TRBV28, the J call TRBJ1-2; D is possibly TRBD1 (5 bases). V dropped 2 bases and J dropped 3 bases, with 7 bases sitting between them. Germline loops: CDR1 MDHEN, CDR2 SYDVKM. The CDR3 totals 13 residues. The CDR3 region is CASSLGTDYGYTF. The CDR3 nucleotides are TGTGCCAGCAGTTTAGGGACGGACTATGGCTACACCTTC.

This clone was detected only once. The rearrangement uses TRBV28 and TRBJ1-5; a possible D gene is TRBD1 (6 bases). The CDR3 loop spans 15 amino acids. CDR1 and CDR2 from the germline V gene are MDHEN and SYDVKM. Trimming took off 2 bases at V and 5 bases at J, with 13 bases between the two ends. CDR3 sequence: CASSLRTAAYQPQHF. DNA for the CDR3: TGTGCCAGCAGTTTACGGACAGCTGCCTATCAGCCCCAGCATTTT. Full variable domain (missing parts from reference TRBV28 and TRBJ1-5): DVKVTQSSRYLVKRTGEKVFLECVQDMDHENMFWYRQDPGLGLRLIYFSYDVKMKEKGDIPEGYSVSREKKERFSLILESASTNQTSMYLCASSLRTAAYQPQHFGDGTRLSIL.

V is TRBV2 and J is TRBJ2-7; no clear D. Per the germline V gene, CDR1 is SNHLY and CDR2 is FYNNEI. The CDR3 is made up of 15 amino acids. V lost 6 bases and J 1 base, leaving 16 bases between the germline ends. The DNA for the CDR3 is TGTGCCAGCAGCCCCACAAGCGCCCTTTCCTACGAGCAGTACTTC. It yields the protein CASSPTSALSYEQYF.

The CDR3 DNA follows: TGTGCCAGCAGTTTTATTTTGACTGGACAGGTCCAAAACATTCAGTACTTC. Translation: CASSFILTGQVQNIQYF. The chain joins TRBV28 to TRBJ2-4; 7 bases are shared with TRBD1. After removal of 3 bases from V and 5 bases from J, the junction contained 13 bases not matched to a gene. There are 17 residues in the CDR3. Per the germline V gene, CDR1 is MDHEN and CDR2 is SYDVKM.

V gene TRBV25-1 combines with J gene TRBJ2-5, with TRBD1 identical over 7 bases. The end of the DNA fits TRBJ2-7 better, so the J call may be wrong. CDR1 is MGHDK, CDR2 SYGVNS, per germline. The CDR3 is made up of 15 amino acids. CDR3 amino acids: CASSENNRGTYEQYF. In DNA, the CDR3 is TGTGCCAGCAGTGAAAACAACAGGGGTACCTACGAGCAGTACTTC.

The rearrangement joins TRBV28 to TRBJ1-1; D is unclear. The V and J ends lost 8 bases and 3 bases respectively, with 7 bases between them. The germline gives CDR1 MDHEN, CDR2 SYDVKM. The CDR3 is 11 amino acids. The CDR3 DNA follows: TGTGCCAGCTGGGGATACACTGAAGCTTTCTTT. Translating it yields CASWGYTEAFF. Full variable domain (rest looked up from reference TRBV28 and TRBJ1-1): DVKVTQSSRYLVKRTGEKVFLECVQDMDHENMFWYRQDPGLGLRLIYFSYDVKMKEKGDIPEGYSVSREKKERFSLILESASTNQTSMYLCASWGYTEAFFGQGTRLTVV.

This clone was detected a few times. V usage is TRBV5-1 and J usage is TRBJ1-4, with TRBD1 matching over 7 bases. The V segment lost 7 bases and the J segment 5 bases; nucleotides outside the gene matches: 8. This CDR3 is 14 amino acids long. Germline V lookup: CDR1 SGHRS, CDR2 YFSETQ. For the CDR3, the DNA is TGCGCCAGCGGACCGGGACAGATAAATGAAAAACTGTTTTTT. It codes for CASGPGQINEKLFF.

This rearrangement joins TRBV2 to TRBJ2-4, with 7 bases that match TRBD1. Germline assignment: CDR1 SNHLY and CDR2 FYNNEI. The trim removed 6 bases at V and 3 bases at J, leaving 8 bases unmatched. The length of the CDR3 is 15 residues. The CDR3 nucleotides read TGTGCCAGCAGGCCGACAGGGACCAACAAAAACATTCAGTACTTC. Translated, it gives CASRPTGTNKNIQYF.

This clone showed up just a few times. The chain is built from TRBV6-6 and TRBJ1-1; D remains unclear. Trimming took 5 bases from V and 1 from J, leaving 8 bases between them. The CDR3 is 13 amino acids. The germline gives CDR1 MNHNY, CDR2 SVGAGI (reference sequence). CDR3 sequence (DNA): TGTGCCAGCAGTCTATTCACGAACACTGAAGCTTTCTTT. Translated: CASSLFTNTEAFF.

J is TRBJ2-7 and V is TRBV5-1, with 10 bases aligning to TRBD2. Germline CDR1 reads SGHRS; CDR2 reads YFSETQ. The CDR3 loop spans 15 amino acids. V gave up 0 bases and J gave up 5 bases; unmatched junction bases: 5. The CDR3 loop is CASSLVLAGWDEQYF. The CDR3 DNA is TGCGCCAGCAGCTTGGTACTAGCGGGGTGGGACGAGCAGTACTTC.

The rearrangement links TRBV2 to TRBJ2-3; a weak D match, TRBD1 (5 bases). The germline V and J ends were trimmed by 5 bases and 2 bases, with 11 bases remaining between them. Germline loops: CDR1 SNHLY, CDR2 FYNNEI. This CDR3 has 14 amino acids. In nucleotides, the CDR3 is TGTGCCAGCAGTCTTGACAGCTCCACAGATACGCAGTATTTT. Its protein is CASSLDSSTDTQYF.

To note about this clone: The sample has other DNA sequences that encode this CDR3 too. CDR3 protein: CASSITGSSYEQYF. The CDR3 DNA follows: TGTGCCAGTAGTATAACCGGGAGCTCCTACGAGCAGTACTTC. The rearrangement links TRBV19 to TRBJ2-7, with D tentatively TRBD2 (6 bases). From germline, CDR1 is LNHDA and CDR2 SQIVND (reference sequence). There are 14 residues in the CDR3. Trimming left V 2 bases short and J 0 bases short, with 8 bases between.

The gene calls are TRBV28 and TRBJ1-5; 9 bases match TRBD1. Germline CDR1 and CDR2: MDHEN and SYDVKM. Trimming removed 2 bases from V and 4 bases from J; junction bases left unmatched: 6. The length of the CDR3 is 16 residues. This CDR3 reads CASSLPLGTGNQPQHF. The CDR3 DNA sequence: TGTGCCAGCAGTTTACCCCTAGGGACAGGGAATCAGCCCCAGCATTTT.

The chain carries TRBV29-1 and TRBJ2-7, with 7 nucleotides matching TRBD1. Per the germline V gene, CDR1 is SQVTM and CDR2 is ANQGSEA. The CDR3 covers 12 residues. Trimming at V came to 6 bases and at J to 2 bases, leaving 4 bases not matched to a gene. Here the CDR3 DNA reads TGCAGCGTAGCCGGGACAGCCTACGAGCAGTACTTC. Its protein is CSVAGTAYEQYF.

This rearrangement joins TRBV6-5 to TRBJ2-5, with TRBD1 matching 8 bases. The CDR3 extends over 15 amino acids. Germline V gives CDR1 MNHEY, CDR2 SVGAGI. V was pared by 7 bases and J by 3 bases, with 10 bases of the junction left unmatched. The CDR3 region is CASNHDRGAKETQYF. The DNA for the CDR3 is TGTGCCAGCAACCACGACAGGGGAGCTAAAGAGACCCAGTACTTC.

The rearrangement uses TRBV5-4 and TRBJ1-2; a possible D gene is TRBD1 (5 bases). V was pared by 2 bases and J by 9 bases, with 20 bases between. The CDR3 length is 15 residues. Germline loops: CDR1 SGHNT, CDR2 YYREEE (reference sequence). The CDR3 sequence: CASSFGGFGLQSYTF. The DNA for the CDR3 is TGTGCCAGCAGCTTCGGGGGTTTCGGACTTCAGAGCTACACCTTC.

The CDR3 region is CASSFWRASYNEQFF. CDR3 DNA: TGTGCCAGCAGTTTCTGGAGAGCATCCTACAATGAGCAGTTCTTC. This chain uses TRBV27 with TRBJ2-1, with D hard to call. Germline CDR1 reads MNHEY; CDR2 reads SMNVEV (reference sequence). CDR3 length equals 15 residues. Trimming removed 3 bases from V and 1 base from J, with 10 bases in between.

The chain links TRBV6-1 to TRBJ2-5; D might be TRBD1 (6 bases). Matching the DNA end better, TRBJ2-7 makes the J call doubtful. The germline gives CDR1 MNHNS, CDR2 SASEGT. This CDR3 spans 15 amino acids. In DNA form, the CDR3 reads TGTGCCAGCGGGTGGACAGCCCGCCGCTCCTACGAGCAGTACTTC. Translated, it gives CASGWTARRSYEQYF.

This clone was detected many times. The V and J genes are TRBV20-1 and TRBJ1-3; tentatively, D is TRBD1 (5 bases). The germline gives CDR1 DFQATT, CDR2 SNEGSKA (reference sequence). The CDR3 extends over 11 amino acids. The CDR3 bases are TGCGGGGGTGCAGGGGGAAACACCATATATTTT. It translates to CGGAGGNTIYF.

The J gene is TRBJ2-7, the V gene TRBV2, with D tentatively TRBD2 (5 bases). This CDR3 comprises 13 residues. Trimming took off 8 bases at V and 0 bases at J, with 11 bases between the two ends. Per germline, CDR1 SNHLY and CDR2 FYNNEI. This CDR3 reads CASGAGNSYEQYF. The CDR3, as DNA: TGTGCCAGCGGTGCGGGTAACTCCTACGAGCAGTACTTC.

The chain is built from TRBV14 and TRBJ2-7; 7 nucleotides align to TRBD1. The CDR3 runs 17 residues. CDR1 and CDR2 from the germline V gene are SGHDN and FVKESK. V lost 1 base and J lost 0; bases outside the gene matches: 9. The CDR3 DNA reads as TGTGCCAGCAGCCAAGTTGGAAATACAGGGGTCTCCTACGAGCAGTACTTC. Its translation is CASSQVGNTGVSYEQYF.